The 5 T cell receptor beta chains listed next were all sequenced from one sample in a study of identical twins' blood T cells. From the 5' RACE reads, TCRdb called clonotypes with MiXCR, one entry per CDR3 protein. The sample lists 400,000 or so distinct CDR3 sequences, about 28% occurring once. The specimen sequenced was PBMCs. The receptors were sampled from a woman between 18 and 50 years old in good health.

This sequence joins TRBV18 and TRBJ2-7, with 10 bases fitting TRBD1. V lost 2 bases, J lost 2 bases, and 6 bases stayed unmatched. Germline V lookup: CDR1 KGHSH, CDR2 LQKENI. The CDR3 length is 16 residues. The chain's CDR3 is CASSPIVGQGAYEQYF. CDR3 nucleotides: TGTGCCAGCTCACCAATCGTCGGACAGGGGGCCTACGAGCAGTACTTC.

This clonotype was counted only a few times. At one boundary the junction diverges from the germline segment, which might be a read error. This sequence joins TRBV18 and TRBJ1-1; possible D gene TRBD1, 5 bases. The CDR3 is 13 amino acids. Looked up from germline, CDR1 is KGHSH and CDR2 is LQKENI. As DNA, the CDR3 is TGTGCCTGCTCACAATCGCGGGGGGAGAAAGCTTTCTTT. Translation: CACSQSRGEKAFF.

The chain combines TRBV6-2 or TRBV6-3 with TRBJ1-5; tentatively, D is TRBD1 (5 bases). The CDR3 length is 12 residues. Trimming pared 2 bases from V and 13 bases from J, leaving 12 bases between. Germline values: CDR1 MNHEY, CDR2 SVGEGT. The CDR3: CASSYVPGRQHF. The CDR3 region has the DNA TGTGCCAGCAGTTACGTTCCGGGACGGCAGCATTTT.

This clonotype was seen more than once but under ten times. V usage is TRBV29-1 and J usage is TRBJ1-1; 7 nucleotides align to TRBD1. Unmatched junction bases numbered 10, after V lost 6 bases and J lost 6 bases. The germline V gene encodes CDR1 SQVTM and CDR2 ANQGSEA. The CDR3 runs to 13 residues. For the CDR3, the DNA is TGCAGCGTGGGCCCCGGACAGGCCTCTGAAGCTTTCTTT. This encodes CSVGPGQASEAFF.

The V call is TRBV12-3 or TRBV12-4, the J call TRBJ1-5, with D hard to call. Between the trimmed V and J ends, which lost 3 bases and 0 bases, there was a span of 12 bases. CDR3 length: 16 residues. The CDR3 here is CASSLGSTISNQPQHF. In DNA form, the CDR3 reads TGTGCCAGCAGTTTGGGTTCGACAATTAGCAATCAGCCCCAGCATTTT.